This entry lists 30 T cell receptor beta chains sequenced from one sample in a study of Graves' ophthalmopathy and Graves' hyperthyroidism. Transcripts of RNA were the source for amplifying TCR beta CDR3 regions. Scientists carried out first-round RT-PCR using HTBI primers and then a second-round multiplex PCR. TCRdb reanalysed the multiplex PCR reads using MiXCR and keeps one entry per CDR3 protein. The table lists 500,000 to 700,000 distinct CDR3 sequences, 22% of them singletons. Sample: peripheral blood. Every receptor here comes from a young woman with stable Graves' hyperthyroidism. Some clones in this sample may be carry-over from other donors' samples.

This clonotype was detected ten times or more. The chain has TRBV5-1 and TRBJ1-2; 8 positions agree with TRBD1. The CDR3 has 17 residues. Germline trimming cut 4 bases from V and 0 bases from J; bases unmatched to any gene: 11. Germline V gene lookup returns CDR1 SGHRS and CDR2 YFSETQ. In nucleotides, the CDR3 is TGCGCCAGCAGCGCAGGGACAGGCGCATCCGCTAACTATGGCTACACCTTC. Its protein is CASSAGTGASANYGYTF.

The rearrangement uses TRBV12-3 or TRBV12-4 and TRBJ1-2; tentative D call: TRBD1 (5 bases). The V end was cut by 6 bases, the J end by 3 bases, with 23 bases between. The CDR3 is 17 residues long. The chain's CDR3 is CASSRGNSGRADYGYTF. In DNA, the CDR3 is TGTGCCAGCAGCCGTGGGAACTCAGGGCGTGCAGACTATGGCTACACCTTC.

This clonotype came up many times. The DNA for the CDR3 is TGTGCCAGCAGTATTAGTGCGGGTCAAGAGACCCAGTACTTC. It codes for CASSISAGQETQYF. The rearrangement uses TRBV6-1 and TRBJ2-5; D is possibly TRBD2 (5 bases). The CDR3 spans 14 residues. V gave up 5 bases and J gave up 2 bases, with 12 bases separating them. The germline V gene encodes CDR1 MNHNS and CDR2 SASEGT.

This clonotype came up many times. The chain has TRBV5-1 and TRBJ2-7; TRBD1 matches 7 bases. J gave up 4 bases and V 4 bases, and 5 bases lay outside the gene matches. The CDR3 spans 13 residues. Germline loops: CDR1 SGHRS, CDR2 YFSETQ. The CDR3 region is CASSPLGQYEQYF. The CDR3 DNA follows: TGCGCCAGCAGCCCTCTGGGACAGTACGAGCAGTACTTC.

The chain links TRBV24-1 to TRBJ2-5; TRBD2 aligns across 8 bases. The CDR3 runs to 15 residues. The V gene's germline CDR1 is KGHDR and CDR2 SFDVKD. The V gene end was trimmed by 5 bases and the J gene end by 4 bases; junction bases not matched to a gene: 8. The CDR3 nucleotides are TGTGCCACCAGTGGAACGGGAGGGCCGGTAGAGACCCAGTACTTC. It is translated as CATSGTGGPVETQYF.

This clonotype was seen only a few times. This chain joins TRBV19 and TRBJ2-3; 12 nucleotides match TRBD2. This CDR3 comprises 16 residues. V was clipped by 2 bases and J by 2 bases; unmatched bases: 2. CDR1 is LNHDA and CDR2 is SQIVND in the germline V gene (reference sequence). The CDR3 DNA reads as TGTGCCAGTAGTATATCTAGCGGGGGGGCCACAGATACGCAGTATTTT. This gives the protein CASSISSGGATDTQYF.

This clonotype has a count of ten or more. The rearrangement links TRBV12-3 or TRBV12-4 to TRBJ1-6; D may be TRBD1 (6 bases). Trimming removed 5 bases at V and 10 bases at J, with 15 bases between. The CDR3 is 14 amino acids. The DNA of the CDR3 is TGTGCCAGCAGTGCCCCTGGGGGCGGGTCACCCCTCCACTTT. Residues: CASSAPGGGSPLHF.

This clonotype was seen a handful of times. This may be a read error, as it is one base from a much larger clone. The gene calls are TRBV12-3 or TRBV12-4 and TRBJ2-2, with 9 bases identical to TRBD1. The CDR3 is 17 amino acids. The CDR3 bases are TGTGCCAGCAGCCCAGAGGGACAGGGAAAAAACACCGGGGAGCTGTGTTTT. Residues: CASSPEGQGKNTGELCF.

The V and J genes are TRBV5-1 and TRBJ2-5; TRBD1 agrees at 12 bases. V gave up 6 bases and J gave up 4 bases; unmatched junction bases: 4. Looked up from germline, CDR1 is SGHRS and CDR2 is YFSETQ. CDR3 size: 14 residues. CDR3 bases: TGCGCCAGCATGGGACAGGGGGCCAGAGAGACCCAGTACTTC. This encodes CASMGQGARETQYF.

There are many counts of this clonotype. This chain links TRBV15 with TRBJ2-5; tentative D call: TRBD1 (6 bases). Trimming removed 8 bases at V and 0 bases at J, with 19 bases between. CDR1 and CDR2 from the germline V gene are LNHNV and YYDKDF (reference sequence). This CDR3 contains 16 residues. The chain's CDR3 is CATGDTDRSYQETQYF. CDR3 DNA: TGTGCCACCGGGGATACGGACAGAAGTTACCAAGAGACCCAGTACTTC.

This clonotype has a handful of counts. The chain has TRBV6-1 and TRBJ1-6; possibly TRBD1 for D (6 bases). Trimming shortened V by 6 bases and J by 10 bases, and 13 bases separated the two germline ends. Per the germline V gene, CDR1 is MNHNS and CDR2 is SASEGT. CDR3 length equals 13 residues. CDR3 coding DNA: TGTGCCAGCAGGAGACAGGTTGAGTCACCCCTCCACTTT. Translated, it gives CASRRQVESPLHF.

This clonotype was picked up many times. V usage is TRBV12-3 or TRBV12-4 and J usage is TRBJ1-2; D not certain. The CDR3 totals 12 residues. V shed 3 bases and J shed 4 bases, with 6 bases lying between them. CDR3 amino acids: CASSFGSYGYTF. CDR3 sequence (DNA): TGTGCCAGCAGTTTCGGGTCCTATGGCTACACCTTC.

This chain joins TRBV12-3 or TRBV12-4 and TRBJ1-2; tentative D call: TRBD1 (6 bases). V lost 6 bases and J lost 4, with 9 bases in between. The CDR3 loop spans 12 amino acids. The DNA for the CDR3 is TGTGCCAGCAGGAGGACAGTCTATGGCTACACCTTC. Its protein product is CASRRTVYGYTF.

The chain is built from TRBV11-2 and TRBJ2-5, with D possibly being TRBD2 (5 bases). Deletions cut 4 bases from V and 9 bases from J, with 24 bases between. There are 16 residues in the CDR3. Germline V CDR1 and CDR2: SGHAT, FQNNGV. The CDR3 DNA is TGTGCCAGCAGCTCTTCTGCGGCGGGCGAGTCGAGGGCCCAGTACTTC. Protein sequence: CASSSSAAGESRAQYF. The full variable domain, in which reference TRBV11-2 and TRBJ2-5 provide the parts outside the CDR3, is EAGVAQSPRYKIIEKRQSVAFWCNPISGHATLYWYQQILGQGPKLLIQFQNNGVVDDSQLPKDRFSAERLKGVDSTLKIQPAKLEDSAVYLCASSSSAAGESRAQYFGPGTRLLVL.

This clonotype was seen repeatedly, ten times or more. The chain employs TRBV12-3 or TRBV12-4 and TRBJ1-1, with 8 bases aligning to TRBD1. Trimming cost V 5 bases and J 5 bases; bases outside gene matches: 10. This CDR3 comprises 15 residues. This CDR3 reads CASSPWQGAITEAFF. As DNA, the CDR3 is TGTGCCAGCAGTCCCTGGCAGGGGGCGATAACTGAAGCTTTCTTT.

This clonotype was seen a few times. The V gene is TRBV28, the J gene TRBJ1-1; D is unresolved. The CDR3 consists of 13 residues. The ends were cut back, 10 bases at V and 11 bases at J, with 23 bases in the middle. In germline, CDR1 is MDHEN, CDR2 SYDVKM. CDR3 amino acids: CATITQAGEAAFF. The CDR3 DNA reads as TGTGCCACAATCACTCAGGCTGGGGAAGCTGCTTTCTTT.

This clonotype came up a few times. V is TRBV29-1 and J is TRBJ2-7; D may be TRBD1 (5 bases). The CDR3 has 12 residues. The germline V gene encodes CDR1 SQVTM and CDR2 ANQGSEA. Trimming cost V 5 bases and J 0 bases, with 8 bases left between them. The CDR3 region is CSVSDSSYEQYF. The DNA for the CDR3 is TGCAGCGTTTCCGACAGCTCCTACGAGCAGTACTTC.

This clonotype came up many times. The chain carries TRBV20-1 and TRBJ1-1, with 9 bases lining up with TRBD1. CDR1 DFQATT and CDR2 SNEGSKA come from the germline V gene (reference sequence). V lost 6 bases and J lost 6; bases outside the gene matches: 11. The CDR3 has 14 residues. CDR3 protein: CSATTGTGYPEAFF. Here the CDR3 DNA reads TGCAGTGCCACGACCGGGACAGGGTACCCTGAAGCTTTCTTT.

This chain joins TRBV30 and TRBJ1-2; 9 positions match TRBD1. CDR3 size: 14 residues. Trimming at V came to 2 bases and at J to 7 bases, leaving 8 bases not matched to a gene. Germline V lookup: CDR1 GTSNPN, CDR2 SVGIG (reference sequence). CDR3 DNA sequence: TGTGCCTGGAGTTTAACCGGGACAGGGTTTGGCTACACCTTC. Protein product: CAWSLTGTGFGYTF.

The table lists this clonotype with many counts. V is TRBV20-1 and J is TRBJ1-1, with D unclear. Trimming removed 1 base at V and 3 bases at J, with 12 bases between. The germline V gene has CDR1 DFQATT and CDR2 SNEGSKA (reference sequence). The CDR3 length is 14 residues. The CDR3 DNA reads TGCAGTGCTAGAGGGCCTACACTCGACACTGAAGCTTTCTTT. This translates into CSARGPTLDTEAFF.

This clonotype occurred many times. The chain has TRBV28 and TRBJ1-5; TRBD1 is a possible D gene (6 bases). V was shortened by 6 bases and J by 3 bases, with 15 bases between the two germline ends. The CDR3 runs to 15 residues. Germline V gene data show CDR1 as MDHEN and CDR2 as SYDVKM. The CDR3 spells CASRRTDLVNQPQHF. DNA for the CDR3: TGTGCCAGCAGAAGGACAGACCTCGTCAATCAGCCCCAGCATTTT.

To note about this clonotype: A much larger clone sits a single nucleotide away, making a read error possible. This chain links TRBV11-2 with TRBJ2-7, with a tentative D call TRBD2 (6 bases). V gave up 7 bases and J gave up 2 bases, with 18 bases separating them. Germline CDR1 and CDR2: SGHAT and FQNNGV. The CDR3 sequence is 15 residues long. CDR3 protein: CASIADLLPTYEQYF. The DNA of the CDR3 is TGTGCCAGCATAGCGGACTTACTGCCGACCTACGAGCAGTACTTC.

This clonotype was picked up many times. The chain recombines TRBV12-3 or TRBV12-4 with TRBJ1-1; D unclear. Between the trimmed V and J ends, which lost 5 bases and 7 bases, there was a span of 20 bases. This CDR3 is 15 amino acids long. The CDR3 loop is CASSQEGPGLGEAFF. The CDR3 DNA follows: TGTGCCAGCAGTCAGGAGGGCCCGGGCTTGGGTGAAGCTTTCTTT.

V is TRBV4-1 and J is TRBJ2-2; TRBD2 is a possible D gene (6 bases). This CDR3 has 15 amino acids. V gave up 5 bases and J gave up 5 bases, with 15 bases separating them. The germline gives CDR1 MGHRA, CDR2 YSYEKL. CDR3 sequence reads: CASSGTGLPTGELFF. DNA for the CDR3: TGCGCCAGCAGCGGCACTGGACTACCGACCGGGGAGCTGTTTTTT.

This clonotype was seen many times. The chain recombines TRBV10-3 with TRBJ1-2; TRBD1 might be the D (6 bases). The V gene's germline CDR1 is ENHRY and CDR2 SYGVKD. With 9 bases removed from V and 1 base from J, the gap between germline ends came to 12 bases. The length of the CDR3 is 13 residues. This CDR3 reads CAISPDSNYGYTF. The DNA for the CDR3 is TGTGCCATTTCCCCGGACAGTAACTATGGCTACACCTTC.

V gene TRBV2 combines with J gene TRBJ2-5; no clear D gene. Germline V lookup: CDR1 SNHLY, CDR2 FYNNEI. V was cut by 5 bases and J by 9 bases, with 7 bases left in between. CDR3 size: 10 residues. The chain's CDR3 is CASSLGSQYF. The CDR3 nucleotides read TGTGCCAGCAGTCTTGGTTCCCAGTACTTC.

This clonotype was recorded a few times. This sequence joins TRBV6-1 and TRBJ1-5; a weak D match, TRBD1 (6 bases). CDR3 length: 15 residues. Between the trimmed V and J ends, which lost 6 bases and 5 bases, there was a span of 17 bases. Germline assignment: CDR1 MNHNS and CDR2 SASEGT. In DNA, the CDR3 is TGTGCCAGCAGCTTTAAGGGGGGATCCCATCAGCCCCAGCATTTT. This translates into CASSFKGGSHQPQHF.

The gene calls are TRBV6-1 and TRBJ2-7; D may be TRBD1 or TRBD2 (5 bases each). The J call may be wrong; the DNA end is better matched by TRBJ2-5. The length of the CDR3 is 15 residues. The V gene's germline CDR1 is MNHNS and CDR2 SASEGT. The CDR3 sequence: CASNPGTLFQETQYF. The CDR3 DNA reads TGTGCCAGCAATCCCGGGACCCTCTTCCAAGAGACCCAGTACTTC.

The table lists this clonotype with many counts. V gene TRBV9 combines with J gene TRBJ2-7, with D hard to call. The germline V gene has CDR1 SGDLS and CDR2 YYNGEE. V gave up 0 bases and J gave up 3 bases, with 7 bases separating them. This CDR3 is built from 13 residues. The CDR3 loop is CASSVVDGYEQYF. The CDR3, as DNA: TGTGCCAGCAGCGTAGTTGACGGCTACGAGCAGTACTTC.

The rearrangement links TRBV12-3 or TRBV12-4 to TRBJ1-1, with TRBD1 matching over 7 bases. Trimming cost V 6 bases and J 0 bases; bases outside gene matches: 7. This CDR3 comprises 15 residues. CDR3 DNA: TGTGCCAGCAGCCAGGGGGAGGGATTGAACACTGAAGCTTTCTTT. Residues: CASSQGEGLNTEAFF.